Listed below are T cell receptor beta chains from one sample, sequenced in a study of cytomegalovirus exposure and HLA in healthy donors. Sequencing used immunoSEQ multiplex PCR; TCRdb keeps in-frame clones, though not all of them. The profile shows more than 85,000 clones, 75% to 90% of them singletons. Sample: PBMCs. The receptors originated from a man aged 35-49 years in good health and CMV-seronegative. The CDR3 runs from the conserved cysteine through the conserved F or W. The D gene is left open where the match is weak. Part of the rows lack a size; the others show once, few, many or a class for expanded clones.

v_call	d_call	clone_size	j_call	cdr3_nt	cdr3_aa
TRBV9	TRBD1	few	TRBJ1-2	TGTGCCAGCAGCTCCCGGACAGGGGGCAGAGATGGCTACACCTTC	CASSSRTGGRDGYTF
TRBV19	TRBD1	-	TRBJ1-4	TGTGCCAGTAGTAACAGGGGCGGTAATGAAAAACTGTTTTTT	CASSNRGGNEKLFF
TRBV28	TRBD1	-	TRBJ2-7	TGTGCCAGCAGTCCTAACAGGGGGCATTGGTCCTACGAGCAGTACTTC	CASSPNRGHWSYEQYF
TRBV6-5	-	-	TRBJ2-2	TGTGCCAGCAGTTACGTGGCGGCCGGGGAGCTGTTTTTT	CASSYVAAGELFF
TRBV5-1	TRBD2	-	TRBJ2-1	TGCGCCAGCAATACGGGACTAGCGGGGGGCCGGGGGGATGAGCAGTTCTTC	CASNTGLAGGRGDEQFF
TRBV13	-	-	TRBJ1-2	TGTGCCAGCAGCTTATCCGGGGAGTCGATTCGCCTCTATGGCTACACCTTC	CASSLSGESIRLYGYTF
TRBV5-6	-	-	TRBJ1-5	TGTGCCAGCAGCCAGTATAATCAGCCCCAGCATTTT	CASSQYNQPQHF
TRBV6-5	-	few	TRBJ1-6	TGTGCCAGCAGTTACTCGAGGCCGGTTAATTCACCCCTCCACTTT	CASSYSRPVNSPLHF
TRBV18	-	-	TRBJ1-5	TGTGCCAGCTCAGAGGAAGAGTCCAGCAATCAGCCCCAGCATTTT	CASSEEESSNQPQHF
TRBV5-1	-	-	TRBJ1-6	TGCGCCAGCAGCTTGGAGGGTGGGGGGGCGAATTCACCCCTCCACTTT	CASSLEGGGANSPLHF
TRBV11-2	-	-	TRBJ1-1	TGTGCCAGCAGCCGTCGGGGGGCAATGAACACTGAAGCTTTCTTT	CASSRRGAMNTEAFF
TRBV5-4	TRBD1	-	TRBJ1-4	TGTGCCAGCAGCTTGGCGGGACAGGGGGCGCCTAATGAAAAACTGTTTTTT	CASSLAGQGAPNEKLFF
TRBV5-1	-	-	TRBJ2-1	TGCGCCAGCAGCTTGGCGCCGAGCTCCTACAATGAGCAGTTCTTC	CASSLAPSSYNEQFF
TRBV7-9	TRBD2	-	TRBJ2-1	TGTGCCAGCAGCTTTAGCGGGGGGGTAAACGATGAGCAGTTCTTC	CASSFSGGVNDEQFF
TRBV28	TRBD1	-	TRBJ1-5	TGTGCCAGCAGTCCACAGGGGGCTGGTAATCAGCCCCAGCATTTT	CASSPQGAGNQPQHF
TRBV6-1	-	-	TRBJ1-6	TGTGCCAGCAGTAAGACGGAGAATTCACCCCTCCACTTT	CASSKTENSPLHF
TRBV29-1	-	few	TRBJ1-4	TGCAGCGTTGGTCAGGGCATGGGTGAAAAACTGTTTTTT	CSVGQGMGEKLFF
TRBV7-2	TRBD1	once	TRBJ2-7	TGTGCCAGCAGCTCTTCCGGGACAGGGTCCTACGAGCAGTACTTC	CASSSSGTGSYEQYF
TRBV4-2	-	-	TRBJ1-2	TGTGCCAGCAGCCAAGGGGGTGCAGGGAGGAACTATGGCTACACCTTC	CASSQGGAGRNYGYTF
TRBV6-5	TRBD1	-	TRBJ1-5	TGTGCCAGCAGAACAGGGGGGGTCAATCAGCCCCAGCATTTT	CASRTGGVNQPQHF
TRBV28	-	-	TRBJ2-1	TGTGCCAGCTCCTCCCAGAATGAGCAGTTCTTC	CASSSQNEQFF
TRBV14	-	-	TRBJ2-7	TGTGCCAGCAGCCTTTCAACAGGGTTCGGCTACGAGCAGTACTTC	CASSLSTGFGYEQYF
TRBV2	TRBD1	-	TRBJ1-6	TGTGCCAGCAGTCCGACCGGGACAGGGCGTTCGAGTAATTCACCCCTCCACTTT	CASSPTGTGRSSNSPLHF
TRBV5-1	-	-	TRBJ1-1	TGCGCCAGCAGCCCCCGGACAGTTAACACTGAAGCTTTCTTT	CASSPRTVNTEAFF
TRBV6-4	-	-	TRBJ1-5	TGTGCCAGCAGTGTTCAGGTCAATCAGCCCCAGCATTTT	CASSVQVNQPQHF
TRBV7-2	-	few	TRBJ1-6	TGTGCCAGCAGCTTAGCAAACCGGAATTCACCCCTCCACTTT	CASSLANRNSPLHF
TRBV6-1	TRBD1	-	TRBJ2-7	TGTGCCAGCACGATTGACCGGGACAGGGGCTACGAGCAGTACTTC	CASTIDRDRGYEQYF
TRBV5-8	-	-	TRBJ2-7	TGTGCCAGCAGCTCTAATTCCCGCGAGCAGTACTTC	CASSSNSREQYF
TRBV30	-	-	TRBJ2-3	TGTGCCTGGAGTTTGAGGAGGGGGGGGCGGGATACGCAGTATTTT	CAWSLRRGGRDTQYF
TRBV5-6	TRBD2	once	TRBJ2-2	TGTGCCAGCACCAGGCCCGGGGGGGTCGCGAACACCGGGGAGCTGTTTTTT	CASTRPGGVANTGELFF
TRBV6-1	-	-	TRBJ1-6	TGTGCCAGCAGTGGGAGTAAGGGGGATTTTGGGTCACCCCTCCACTTT	CASSGSKGDFGSPLHF
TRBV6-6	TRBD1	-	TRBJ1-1	TGTGCCAGCAGTTACCCGGGACAGGGTCTTGGTGAAGCTTTCTTT	CASSYPGQGLGEAFF
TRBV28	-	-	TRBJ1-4	TGTGCCAGCAGATCCCTTGGGGAGGGTGAAAAACTGTTTTTT	CASRSLGEGEKLFF
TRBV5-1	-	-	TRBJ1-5	TGCGCCAGCAGCTTGCTTCCAGGATCGGGCAATCAGCCCCAGCATTTT	CASSLLPGSGNQPQHF
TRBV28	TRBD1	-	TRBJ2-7	TGTGCCAGCAGCGCCCTGGACAGGTTACCCTACGAGCAGTACTTC	CASSALDRLPYEQYF
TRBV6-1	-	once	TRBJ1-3	TGTGCCAGCAGTGGCAGGGTTTACGGAAACACCATATATTTT	CASSGRVYGNTIYF
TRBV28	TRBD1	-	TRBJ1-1	TGTGCCAGCAGTTTCGGCGACAGGGTTGGCACTGAAGCTTTCTTT	CASSFGDRVGTEAFF
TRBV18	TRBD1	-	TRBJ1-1	TGTGCCAGCTCTCCGACCGGGACAGGGAACACTGAAGCTTTCTTT	CASSPTGTGNTEAFF
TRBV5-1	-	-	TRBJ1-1	TGCGCCAGCAGCTTTGTGCGGGCAGCTAACATTCGACCCCAGTATCCTGATGAAGCTTTCTTT	CASSFVRAANIRPQYPDEAFF
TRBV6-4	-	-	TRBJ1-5	TGTGCCAGCAGGGAGCCGACGGAGAATCAGCCCCAGCATTTT	CASREPTENQPQHF
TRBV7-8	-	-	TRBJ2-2	TGTGCCAGCAGCTTAGCGGGGGCCTCCTTGAGTCGGTCGGGGGAGCTGTTTTTT	CASSLAGASLSRSGELFF
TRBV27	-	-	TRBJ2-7	TGTGCCAGCAGTTTAGGAGGGAGCGAGCAGTACTTC	CASSLGGSEQYF
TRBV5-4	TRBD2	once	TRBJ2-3	TGTGCCAGCAGCCCCGCTCGACTAGCGGGTAGCACAGATACGCAGTATTTT	CASSPARLAGSTDTQYF
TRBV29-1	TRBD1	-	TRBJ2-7	TGCAGCGTTGGGACAGGGGTCTACGAGCAGTACTTC	CSVGTGVYEQYF
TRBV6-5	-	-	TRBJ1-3	TGTGCCAGCAGCCCTGGACAGAGCCGGGACACCATATATTTT	CASSPGQSRDTIYF
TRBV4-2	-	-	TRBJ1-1	TGTGCCAGCAGCCGACCGGACGGCGGGGGTACTGAAGCTTTCTTT	CASSRPDGGGTEAFF
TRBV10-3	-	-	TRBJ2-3	TGTGCCATCAGTGAGCCCCCCGCAGATACGCAGTATTTT	CAISEPPADTQYF
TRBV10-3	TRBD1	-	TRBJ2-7	TGTGCCATCAGTTTTCTCCGGGACAGTCGCTACGAGCAGTACTTC	CAISFLRDSRYEQYF
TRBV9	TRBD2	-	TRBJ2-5	TGTGCCAGCAGCGAGGGACTAGCGGGGGGGCCTCAGCAGACCCAGTACTTC	CASSEGLAGGPQQTQYF
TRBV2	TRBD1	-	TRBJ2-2	TGTGCCAGCTACAGGGGGCTTAACACCGGGGAGCTGTTTTTT	CASYRGLNTGELFF